These 21 T cell receptor beta chains came from one sample sequenced in a study of cytomegalovirus exposure and HLA in healthy donors. The primer mix had 60 Vbeta and 13 Jbeta primers. The protocol was immunoSEQ multiplex PCR, while the TCRdb copy is restricted to in-frame clones and leaves out a portion. The sample has approximately 80,000 clones; more than 70% are singletons. The sample consisted of PBMCs. These receptors all stem from a man aged 55 to 70 in good health and CMV-seronegative.

V gene TRBV9 combines with J gene TRBJ1-5; 8 positions agree with TRBD1. With 3 bases clipped from V and 2 bases from J, the junction kept 1 base outside the gene matches. In germline, CDR1 is SGDLS, CDR2 YYNGEE. The CDR3 totals 14 residues. The CDR3 is CASSGGQGNQPQHF. The CDR3 DNA is TGTGCCAGCAGCGGGGGACAGGGCAATCAGCCCCAGCATTTT.

The chain is built from TRBV29-1 and TRBJ2-7, with D tentatively TRBD1 (6 bases). V was clipped by 2 bases and J by 3 bases, with 8 bases between them. Germline loops: CDR1 SQVTM, CDR2 ANQGSEA. The CDR3 covers 12 residues. The CDR3 loop reads CSVELRGYEQYF. CDR3 DNA: TGCAGCGTTGAACTCAGGGGCTACGAGCAGTACTTC.

The chain is built from TRBV18 and TRBJ2-5; possibly TRBD1 for D (6 bases). The J call may be wrong; the DNA end is better matched by TRBJ2-7. The CDR3 runs to 14 residues. CDR1 is KGHSH, CDR2 LQKENI, per germline. CDR3 region: CASSPYDRPYEQYF. The CDR3, as DNA: TGTGCCAGCTCACCATACGACAGGCCCTACGAGCAGTACTTC.

The rearrangement links TRBV7-9 to TRBJ1-2; D is unclear. The CDR3 is 15 residues long. CDR1 and CDR2 from the germline V gene are SEHNR and FQNEAQ (reference sequence). V lost 1 base, J lost 5 bases, and 14 bases lay in between. This CDR3 reads CASSLGPPSGYGYTF. Here the CDR3 DNA reads TGTGCCAGCAGCTTAGGACCTCCTTCGGGATATGGCTACACCTTC. The full variable domain, rest sourced from reference TRBV7-9 and TRBJ1-2, is DTGVSQNPRHKITKRGQNVTFRCDPISEHNRLYWYRQTLGQGPEFLTYFQNEAQLEKSRLLSDRFSAERPKGSFSTLEIQRTEQGDSAMYLCASSLGPPSGYGYTFGSGTRLTVV.

This chain uses TRBV5-1 with TRBJ2-2; TRBD2 is a possible D gene (5 bases). CDR1 and CDR2 (germline): SGHRS, YFSETQ. With 1 base removed from V and 0 bases from J, the gap between germline ends came to 10 bases. CDR3 length equals 16 residues. The DNA of the CDR3 is TGCGCCAGCAGCTTGCTGGACTCCGCGAACACCGGGGAGCTGTTTTTT. This encodes CASSLLDSANTGELFF.

This clone was found once. Only one base separates this from a far larger clonotype, so it likely reflects a read error. Other DNA sequences in the same sample also yield this CDR3. This chain uses TRBV7-3 with TRBJ2-1, with 7 bases lining up with TRBD1. Germline CDR1 is SGHTA and CDR2 is FQGTGA. V lost 9 bases and J lost 4; bases outside the gene matches: 15. The length of the CDR3 is 16 residues. As DNA, the CDR3 is TGTGCCAGTAGTTCAAAAATGGGGACAGAGTACAATGAGCAGTTCTTC. This encodes CASSSKMGTEYNEQFF.

The rearrangement uses TRBV7-8 and TRBJ2-4; 8 nucleotides agree with TRBD1. V gave up 4 bases and J gave up 0 bases; unmatched junction bases: 11. This CDR3 spans 18 amino acids. Germline assignment: CDR1 SGHVS and CDR2 FQNEAQ. The CDR3 coding sequence is TGTGCCAGCAGCTCCCGGACAGGGCCCCCTTTAGCCAAAAACATTCAGTACTTC. This sequence encodes CASSSRTGPPLAKNIQYF.

Only a few counts were recorded for this clone. The chain uses TRBV18 and TRBJ2-7; the match to TRBD1 covers 7 bases. Looked up from germline, CDR1 is KGHSH and CDR2 is LQKENI. This CDR3 is built from 13 residues. The trim removed 3 bases at V and 6 bases at J, leaving 5 bases unmatched. CDR3 sequence: CASSPEGAGEQYF. The CDR3 bases are TGTGCCAGCTCACCCGAGGGGGCGGGCGAGCAGTACTTC.

The gene calls are TRBV5-1 and TRBJ2-7; TRBD1 matches at 7 bases. The CDR3 is made up of 18 amino acids. CDR1 is SGHRS, CDR2 YFSETQ, per germline. V shed 3 bases, J shed 4 bases, and the junction held 19 bases outside the gene matches. The CDR3 is CASSSTGLNTGVRYEQYF. CDR3 nucleotide sequence: TGCGCCAGCAGCTCAACGGGGCTTAATACAGGGGTGCGATACGAGCAGTACTTC.

This clone was seen a few times. The rearrangement links TRBV20-1 to TRBJ1-1; D is unresolved. Germline V lookup: CDR1 DFQATT, CDR2 SNEGSKA (reference sequence). V was pared by 8 bases and J by 3 bases, with 10 bases between. The CDR3 runs to 11 residues. CDR3 nucleotide sequence: TGCAGTTTCACGCGGGACACTGAAGCTTTCTTT. This encodes CSFTRDTEAFF.

V gene TRBV6-5 combines with J gene TRBJ2-1; D may be TRBD2 (7 bases). Germline CDR1 MNHEY, CDR2 SVGAGI. V lost 6 bases and J 4 bases, leaving 16 bases between the germline ends. The CDR3 runs to 15 residues. The CDR3 spells CASSPEGGTYNEQFF. CDR3 nucleotide sequence: TGTGCCAGCAGCCCGGAGGGGGGGACTTACAATGAGCAGTTCTTC.

V gene TRBV10-1 combines with J gene TRBJ1-5, with D perhaps matching TRBD1 (6 bases). V was pared by 3 bases and J by 5 bases, with 8 bases between. Germline CDR1 WNHNN, CDR2 SYGVQD (reference sequence). The CDR3 is 13 residues long. Here the CDR3 reads CASSEGQYQPQHF. The CDR3, as DNA: TGCGCCAGCAGTGAAGGACAGTATCAGCCCCAGCATTTT.

The chain carries TRBV6-1 and TRBJ2-1; TRBD2 matches at 7 bases. This CDR3 has 11 amino acids. Unmatched junction bases numbered 2, after V lost 6 bases and J lost 9 bases. Looked up from germline, CDR1 is MNHNS and CDR2 is SASEGT. This CDR3 reads CASSTGGEQFF. DNA for the CDR3: TGTGCCAGCAGCACGGGGGGTGAGCAGTTCTTC.

Only a few counts were recorded for this clone. This CDR3 reads CASSDTGQGSYNSPLHF. CDR3 sequence (DNA): TGTGCCAGCAGCGATACCGGGCAGGGCTCATATAATTCACCCCTCCACTTT. This chain uses TRBV11-2 with TRBJ1-6, with D possibly matching TRBD1 (5 bases). The V end lost 5 bases, the J end lost 4 bases, and 18 bases lay between the germline ends. Germline assignment: CDR1 SGHAT and CDR2 FQNNGV. This CDR3 has 17 amino acids.

The genes are TRBV6-5 and TRBJ1-1; 7 bases line up with TRBD1. The germline gives CDR1 MNHEY, CDR2 SVGAGI. After removal of 6 bases from V and 3 bases from J, the junction contained 4 bases not matched to a gene. The CDR3 has 13 amino acids. The CDR3 DNA sequence: TGTGCCAGCAGGGACAGGAGGGACACTGAAGCTTTCTTT. It is translated as CASRDRRDTEAFF.

The chain has TRBV6-1 and TRBJ2-7; D perhaps matches TRBD1 (6 bases). Per the germline V gene, CDR1 is MNHNS and CDR2 is SASEGT. The CDR3 extends over 14 amino acids. Between the trimmed V and J ends, which lost 3 bases and 3 bases, there was a span of 12 bases. In DNA form, the CDR3 reads TGTGCCAGCAGTGACGGGTGGGGGCACTACGAGCAGTACTTC. It is translated as CASSDGWGHYEQYF.

This clone was seen only a few times. The rearrangement uses TRBV2 and TRBJ2-1; 9 bases are shared with TRBD2. After removal of 4 bases from V and 7 bases from J, the junction contained 11 bases not matched to a gene. CDR1 and CDR2 (germline): SNHLY, FYNNEI. The CDR3 runs 16 residues. CDR3 DNA sequence: TGTGCCAGCAGTGGAAGGCGGGGGGGACTAATGAATGAGCAGTTCTTC. Translation gives CASSGRRGGLMNEQFF.

The gene calls are TRBV2 and TRBJ1-1, with 10 bases lining up with TRBD1. V lost 3 bases, J lost 5 bases, and 15 bases stayed unmatched. The CDR3 sequence is 18 residues long. Per germline, CDR1 SNHLY and CDR2 FYNNEI. CDR3: CASSEGVDRGIRGTEAFF. CDR3 sequence (DNA): TGTGCCAGCAGTGAGGGGGTGGACAGGGGGATCAGAGGTACTGAAGCTTTCTTT.

The CDR3 reads CASSLNLRTTDTQYF. The CDR3, as DNA: TGTGCCAGCAGCTTAAACTTACGAACCACAGATACGCAGTATTTT. This chain joins TRBV7-3 and TRBJ2-3; D uncertain. Trimming pared 1 base from V and 2 bases from J, leaving 10 bases between. The CDR3 has 15 residues. Germline V lookup: CDR1 SGHTA, CDR2 FQGTGA.

J is TRBJ1-2 and V is TRBV15, with D possibly matching TRBD1 (5 bases). The CDR3 length is 12 residues. The V gene lost 5 bases and the J gene lost 4 bases, with 8 bases spanning the gap. Germline V gene data show CDR1 as LNHNV and CDR2 as YYDKDF (reference sequence). CDR3 DNA sequence: TGTGCCACCAGCGGCGGGACCTATGGCTACACCTTC. Residues: CATSGGTYGYTF.

This rearrangement joins TRBV11-2 to TRBJ2-3, with TRBD2 matching over 9 bases. Per germline, CDR1 SGHAT and CDR2 FQNNGV. CDR3 size: 18 residues. The junction had 11 bases not matched to a gene; V was cut back by 4 bases and J by 0 bases. The CDR3 reads CASSSRGGGALSTDTQYF. CDR3 sequence (DNA): TGTGCCAGCAGCTCCCGCGGCGGGGGGGCCTTGAGCACAGATACGCAGTATTTT.